The text below deals with one T cell receptor beta chain. This clonotype was recorded a few times. What this receptor recognizes is not known. Base qualities are not at hand, and no much larger clone is one base apart. The sample originates from a study of blood T cells in healthy people across ages (dated by TCRdb to about 2015). Some background on the complete study: In model experiments, template switching captured roughly one uniquely barcoded TCR beta cDNA molecule for every two T cells. To track age-related changes in TCR beta repertoire diversity, the study relied on deep sequencing normalized with unique cDNA molecular identifiers. Four age groups were formed from the donors: young (average roughly 15 years), middle-aged (approximately 39), aged (around 68) and long-lived (82). Using the same blood draw, the study looked at two additional independent replicas of 1 million unique cDNA reads for two donors, one aged 18 to 30 and the other aged 80 or older.

V trim: 5 bases; J trim: 4 bases; unmatched bases: 7. Reading the germline V gene (reference sequence) gives CDR1 SEHNR and CDR2 FQNEAQ. From cysteine to phenylalanine, the CDR3 is 14 amino acids long. The read is trimmed to its CDR3 DNA, 42 bases read in frame from base 1. Systemically healthy Caucasian individuals from Russia, some 38 in total and aged about 6 to 100 years, were included as donors. Around 10 milliliters of peripheral blood were drawn from each donor into EDTA-treated Vacutainer tubes. Ficoll-Paque density-gradient centrifugation was used to isolate PBMCs, with at least 6 million obtained per sample. Total RNA was extracted from PBMCs with Trizol reagent, with at least 5.5 micrograms obtained per sample. For every donor, flow cytometry on a PBMC aliquot measured the percentage of naive CD45RAhigh/CD27high T cells. Libraries were prepared through 5' RACE. This sample was sequenced with an Illumina HiSeq 2500. The second PCR ran for roughly 6 to 11 cycles and used a J-beta primer mix along with a sample-barcoded 5' primer. A unique molecular identifier was introduced onto each TCR beta cDNA molecule by a template-switch 5' adaptor carrying 12 random nucleotides. Each sample yielded at least 3 million CDR3-containing paired-end reads. The Mint cDNA synthesis kit, primed by a TRBC-specific oligonucleotide, was used to synthesize first-strand cDNA from all RNA. After uracil-DNA glycosylase treatment, a first 18-cycle PCR used universal primers M1SS and BC2_uni_R on all cDNA. Per the authors' processing: For normalization, 1 million high-quality reads were randomly selected from each sample, with every read carrying a distinct molecular identifier. Instead of being binned into consensus sequences, reads that shared molecular identifiers were thrown out. MiTCR, with a Q25 quality threshold and the strictest error-elimination algorithm, was used for CDR3 identification, clonotype clustering and error correction. A nonparametric unseen species model with Euler transformation was used to estimate lower-bound total TCR beta diversity. TCRdb redid the processing of the public reads, applying fastp at Q25 and MiXCR, and retained in-frame beta chains. Each CDR3 protein appears once, grouped with its most common genes and DNA. The V and J calls were determined by TCRdb, not by the authors. This sample gives 750,000 or so distinct CDR3 sequences in total; roughly 25% of them show up just once. The ten largest clones capture 9.4% of the sample.

What the work shows at the level of the full study, not this receptor alone: Estimates of total diversity based on one million sequenced T cells were regarded as lower bounds and as underestimates. Because the CMV infection status of the donors was unknown, age-related changes in expanded clonotypes may potentially have been confounded. Compared with the aged group, more naive CD4+ T cells, fewer expanded clones and increased TCR diversity were shown by the long-lived group, suggesting age selection. The percentage of naive T cells measured by flow cytometry correlated strongly with observed TCR beta diversity. Observed TCR beta diversity per million T cells fell roughly linearly with age, and a significant reduction was already apparent by age roughly 41. Because profiling used bulk unsorted PBMCs, naive and antigen-experienced compartments could not be compared conclusively.

This sample also appeared in a second study, on T cells of mothers and their children. That second report states: The donors were nine systemically healthy Caucasian individuals, made up of three mothers and their six children. cDNA synthesis consumed the entire amount of extracted RNA, loaded at approximately 1.6 ug RNA in each 15 ul reaction. In the second PCR, sample barcodes and 2-4 random nucleotides were introduced via the M1S primer. More than 9 million TCR beta CDR3 reads were obtained from each mother, and roughly 3 million reads were obtained from each child. In both related and unrelated pairs, thymic selection shapes the output of TCR recombination in a similar way, with inherited differences having only a minor effect. Normalized repertoire overlap was always found to be slightly, but never significantly, higher in related mother-child pairs than in unrelated mother-child pairs. With a sensitivity of approximately 93 clones per million clonotypes, no persistent microchimeric T cell clones were detected. The study used deep NGS to compare TCR beta repertoires of mothers and children, seeking features distinguishing related mother-child pairs from unrelated individuals. The mean age was 40 +/- 4 years for the mothers and about 12 +/- 4 years for the children. After adapters were ligated using NEBNext reagents, the libraries underwent 100+100 nt paired-end sequencing on an Illumina HiSeq 2000. Mother and child libraries were prepared a month apart and sequenced in separate runs to prevent cross-contamination. Each donor had between about 450,000 and 2,200,000 distinct TCR beta clonotypes identified. Naive TCR beta clonotypes were estimated from low-frequency clonotypes matched to each donor's FACS-determined naive share, without sorting.

Sequenced sample: blood. The receptor comes from a boy aged 5-17 years in good health. The chain is made from TRBV7-9 and TRBJ1-2, and TRBD1 aligns with 7 junction nucleotides. The CDR3 is CASSVIDRVYGYTF. The DNA sequence is as follows: TGTGCCAGCAGCGTAATCGACAGGGTCTATGGCTACACCTTC.